This paragraph covers one T cell receptor (beta chain) sequence. The antigen is not known. This entry is derived from a study of OX40 agonist ivuxolimab in advanced cancers. Study context: A diagnosis of hepatocellular carcinoma, melanoma, renal cell or head and neck cancer was present in dose-escalation patients. Three partial responders included one hepatocellular carcinoma patient and two cutaneous melanoma patients. Study-wide points: Circulating CD4+ and CD8+ T cells showed clonal expansion by week 6 at 0.1 to 3.0 mg/kg. Averaging showed that CD8+ T cells had more expanded clones than CD4+ did.

V was shortened by 1 base and J by 1 base, with 17 bases between the two germline ends. Germline loops: CDR1 SGHAT, CDR2 FQNNGV. The CDR3 extends over 18 amino acids. The repertoire was sequenced with immunoSEQ multiplex PCR; TCRdb's copy has only in-frame clones and lacks some. The sample shows about 60,000 clones, around nine tenths of them seen only once. The chain employs TRBV11-2 and TRBJ2-1, with D possibly being TRBD2 (6 bases). This specimen was CD4+ or CD8+ T cells sorted from blood, taken in a trial of the OX40 agonist ivuxolimab. This sequence originates from an adult with an advanced solid tumor such as melanoma, head and neck, liver or kidney cancer. CDR3 DNA sequence: TGTGCCAGCAGCTTAGGCCATTCGGGGGAAAGGTCCTACAATGAGCAGTTCTTC. The encoded protein is CASSLGHSGERSYNEQFF.